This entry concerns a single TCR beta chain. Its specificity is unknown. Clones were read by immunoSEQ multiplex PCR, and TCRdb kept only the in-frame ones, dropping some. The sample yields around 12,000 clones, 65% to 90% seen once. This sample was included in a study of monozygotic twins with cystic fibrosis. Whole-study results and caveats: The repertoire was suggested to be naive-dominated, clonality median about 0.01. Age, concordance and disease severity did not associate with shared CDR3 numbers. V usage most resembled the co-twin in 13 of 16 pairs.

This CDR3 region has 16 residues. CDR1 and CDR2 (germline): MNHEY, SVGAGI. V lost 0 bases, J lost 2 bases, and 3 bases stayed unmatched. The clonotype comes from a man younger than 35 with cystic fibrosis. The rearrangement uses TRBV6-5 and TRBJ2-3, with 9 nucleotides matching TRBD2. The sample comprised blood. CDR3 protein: CASSYSTSGNTDTQYF. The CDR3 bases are TGTGCCAGCAGTTACTCGACTAGCGGAAACACAGATACGCAGTATTTT.